These 15 T cell receptor beta chains were sequenced from one sample in a study of post-analysis software for immune sequencing data. Findings and limits, study-wide: TRBV5-6, TRBV5-1 and TRBV20-1 were among five TRBV segments more frequent in patients than controls.

The antigens these receptors bind are not known. cDNA libraries of TCR beta carried unique molecular identifiers. TCRdb processed the PCR reads anew with MiXCR; each CDR3 protein has one entry. The data contain roughly 800,000 distinct CDR3 sequences, roughly 50% of them singletons. Source material: blood. These receptors came from a girl aged 10-17 years with multiple sclerosis.

This clonotype was found a few times. The chain uses TRBV29-1 and TRBJ2-7; D is unresolved. CDR1 is SQVTM, CDR2 ANQGSEA, per germline. This CDR3 is 14 amino acids long. Trimming removed 1 base at V and 3 bases at J, with 13 bases between. In DNA, the CDR3 is TGCAGCGTTGAAGGTTCAGACTCCGACTACGAGCAGTACTTC. Translation gives CSVEGSDSDYEQYF.

In regard to this clonotype: The junction differs from germline at one of its ends, possibly a read error. J is TRBJ2-7 and V is TRBV20-1, with TRBD2 matching over 7 bases. Gene TRBJ2-1 matches the end of the DNA better, so the J call may be wrong. The CDR3 extends over 17 amino acids. Germline V gives CDR1 DFQATT, CDR2 SNEGSKA (reference sequence). The DNA of the CDR3 is TGCAGTGTTAGAGATCCGTCCGCTCTAGCGGTCGGCGATGAGCAGTTCTTC. It specifies CSVRDPSALAVGDEQFF.

The J gene is TRBJ2-7, the V gene TRBV20-1, with D maybe TRBD2 (6 bases). Per germline, CDR1 DFQATT and CDR2 SNEGSKA (reference sequence). V lost 6 bases, J lost 2 bases, and 17 bases lay in between. The CDR3 extends over 14 amino acids. DNA for the CDR3: TGCAGTGCCCCGTCCGGCGGGGCAACCTACGAGCAGTACTTC. Encoded protein: CSAPSGGATYEQYF.

The chain links TRBV15 to TRBJ2-3; TRBD2 agrees at 9 bases. This CDR3 region has 17 residues. Losses at the gene ends were 5 bases for V and 1 base for J; bases not matched to a gene: 10. Germline V lookup: CDR1 LNHNV, CDR2 YYDKDF (reference sequence). The CDR3 here is CATSPFPTSGRTDTQYF. The CDR3 nucleotides are TGTGCCACCAGCCCTTTTCCGACTAGCGGCCGCACAGATACGCAGTATTTT.

The genes are TRBV3-1 and TRBJ1-1, with TRBD1 matching over 7 bases. J gave up 11 bases and V 3 bases, and 12 bases lay outside the gene matches. CDR1 and CDR2 from the germline V gene are LGHDT and YNNKEL (reference sequence). The CDR3 consists of 14 residues. CDR3 sequence reads: CASSQMLQGRRAFF. The DNA of the CDR3 is TGTGCCAGCAGCCAGATGCTACAGGGGCGTCGCGCTTTCTTT.

In its sample, this clonotype was seen a few times. The V gene is TRBV7-2, the J gene TRBJ1-2, with D possibly being TRBD1 (6 bases). CDR3 length: 17 residues. V lost 1 base, J lost 6 bases, and 21 bases lay in between. Germline CDR1 and CDR2: SGHTA and FQGNSA. The CDR3 loop reads CASSLVVTQQGLNGYTF. The CDR3 DNA follows: TGTGCCAGCAGCTTAGTGGTAACACAACAGGGATTGAATGGCTACACCTTC. The whole variable domain, filled in from reference TRBV7-2 and TRBJ1-2, reads GAGVSQSPSNKVTEKGKDVELRCDPISGHTALYWYRQSLGQGLEFLIYFQGNSAPDKSGLPSDRFSAERTGGSVSTLTIQRTQQEDSAVYLCASSLVVTQQGLNGYTFGSGTRLTVV.

This clonotype was seen just once. V gene TRBV12-3 or TRBV12-4 combines with J gene TRBJ1-2; 12 bases align to TRBD1. The V and J ends lost 7 bases and 6 bases, in that order; junction bases with no gene match: 9. CDR3 size: 15 residues. DNA for the CDR3: TGTGCCAGCACGAACCGGGACAGGGGGCTACATGGCTACACCTTC. Its protein product is CASTNRDRGLHGYTF.

The chain is built from TRBV7-2 and TRBJ2-1; 15 bases are shared with TRBD2. The CDR3 is 18 residues long. The V gene's germline CDR1 is SGHTA and CDR2 FQGNSA. V shed 5 bases, J shed 1 base, and the junction held 6 bases outside the gene matches. The CDR3 DNA is TGTGCCAGCAGCCCTCGGACTAGCGGGAGGGGGTCCTACAATGAGCAGTTCTTC. Protein product: CASSPRTSGRGSYNEQFF.

In this sample, this clonotype turned up once. This chain links TRBV3-1 with TRBJ1-2; the D gene is possibly TRBD1 (5 bases). Germline V gene sequence: CDR1 LGHDT, CDR2 YNNKEL (reference sequence). This CDR3 comprises 14 residues. V shed 0 bases and J shed 3 bases, with 8 bases lying between them. DNA for the CDR3: TGTGCCAGCAGCCAAGAGGCAGGGCACTATGGCTACACCTTC. This encodes CASSQEAGHYGYTF.

A few counts support this clonotype. CDR3 DNA sequence: TGCAGCGTTGAACCGGCAGGATTCAATGAGCAGTTCTTC. Translated: CSVEPAGFNEQFF. The chain has TRBV29-1 and TRBJ2-1, with D hard to call. V lost 2 bases and J 6 bases, leaving 11 bases between the germline ends. CDR1 SQVTM and CDR2 ANQGSEA come from the germline V gene. The CDR3 has 13 amino acids.

This chain joins TRBV7-9 and TRBJ2-3; D may be TRBD1 or TRBD2 (5 bases each). CDR1 and CDR2 (germline): SEHNR, FQNEAQ (reference sequence). The CDR3 has 16 amino acids. V was cut by 5 bases and J by 5 bases, with 20 bases left in between. CDR3 DNA sequence: TGTGCCAGCAGCCCCTACGGCAGGGAGTTAGGAGATACGCAGTATTTT. Residues: CASSPYGRELGDTQYF.

In the case of this clonotype: This clone may be a read error of a much larger clone one base away. The genes are TRBV12-3 or TRBV12-4 and TRBJ2-7; 7 nucleotides line up with TRBD2. The CDR3 length is 15 residues. Trimming cost V 5 bases and J 7 bases; bases outside gene matches: 14. The CDR3 is CASSLQGGRENEQYF. The DNA of the CDR3 is TGTGCCAGCAGTCTCCAGGGAGGGCGGGAGAATGAGCAGTACTTC.

The chain is built from TRBV5-1 and TRBJ2-7; D may be TRBD1 or TRBD2 (8 bases each). Germline V gene sequence: CDR1 SGHRS, CDR2 YFSETQ. The CDR3 spans 14 residues. The V end lost 4 bases, the J end lost 2 bases, and 13 bases lay between the germline ends. CDR3 nucleotides: TGCGCCAGCAGCCGGGAGGGACAGGCCTACGAGCAGTACTTC. This sequence encodes CASSREGQAYEQYF.

The chain employs TRBV4-1 and TRBJ2-1; TRBD2 agrees at 16 bases. Germline assignment: CDR1 MGHRA and CDR2 YSYEKL. This CDR3 has 19 residues. The ends lost 3 bases at V and 6 bases at J; junction bases unmatched: 11. The CDR3 reads CASSHPGLAGGPNVNEQFF. The CDR3 region has the DNA TGCGCCAGCAGCCACCCGGGACTAGCGGGAGGGCCGAACGTCAATGAGCAGTTCTTC.

The chain recombines TRBV12-3 or TRBV12-4 with TRBJ1-2, with 7 bases that match TRBD1. The CDR3 totals 14 residues. Trimming at V came to 3 bases and at J to 8 bases, leaving 9 bases not matched to a gene. The CDR3 sequence: CASSLTGGQSGYTF. The CDR3, as DNA: TGTGCCAGCAGTTTGACCGGGGGACAGTCCGGCTACACCTTC.